The 29 T cell receptor beta chains listed next were all sequenced from one sample in a study of cytomegalovirus exposure and HLA in healthy donors. The PCR was carried out with 60 Vbeta primers and 13 Jbeta primers. Produced via immunoSEQ multiplex PCR; TCRdb's table is partial and in-frame only. The sample yields about 130,000 clones, about 86% seen once. Sequenced sample: PBMCs. Receptors were obtained from a man between 18 and 29 years old in good health and CMV-seronegative.

V and J are TRBV6-5 and TRBJ2-7, with TRBD1 matching 10 bases. Germline lookup yields CDR1 MNHEY and CDR2 SVGAGI. CDR3 length equals 15 residues. The V segment lost 2 bases and the J segment 4 bases; nucleotides outside the gene matches: 5. CDR3: CASSYRRQGAYEQYF. The CDR3, as DNA: TGTGCCAGCAGTTACCGGCGACAGGGGGCTTACGAGCAGTACTTC.

The chain uses TRBV6-1 and TRBJ1-6; D is unresolved. Germline loops: CDR1 MNHNS, CDR2 SASEGT. V lost 3 bases, J lost 0 bases, and 3 bases lay in between. The CDR3 covers 14 residues. The CDR3 loop reads CASSDSSYNSPLHF. In DNA, the CDR3 is TGTGCCAGCAGTGACAGCTCCTATAATTCACCCCTCCACTTT.

The V call is TRBV6-1, the J call TRBJ1-2, with 9 bases fitting TRBD1. J lost 8 bases, V lost 11 bases, and 12 bases had no gene match. CDR3 length: 13 amino acids. The germline gives CDR1 MNHNS, CDR2 SASEGT. As DNA, the CDR3 is TGTGCCCGGCACGGATGGGACAGGGACGGCTACACCTTC. This encodes CARHGWDRDGYTF.

The chain recombines TRBV4-1 with TRBJ1-1; D might be TRBD1 (5 bases). The CDR3 has 15 residues. Trimming took off 6 bases at V and 0 bases at J, with 14 bases between the two ends. Looked up from germline, CDR1 is MGHRA and CDR2 is YSYEKL. CDR3 nucleotide sequence: TGCGCCAGCAGGGTAAGGGGTGGAATGAACACTGAAGCTTTCTTT. Its protein is CASRVRGGMNTEAFF.

The J gene is TRBJ1-6, the V gene TRBV5-4; 7 bases line up with TRBD1. V shed 7 bases, J shed 7 bases, and the junction held 2 bases outside the gene matches. Germline-derived CDR1 and CDR2 are SGHNT and YYREEE (reference sequence). CDR3 length: 12 amino acids. In nucleotides, the CDR3 is TGTGCCAGCCGGGACAGCAATTCACCCCTCCACTTT. This gives the protein CASRDSNSPLHF.

The chain employs TRBV6-6 and TRBJ1-2; no reliable D call. V lost 2 bases and J 6 bases, leaving 10 bases between the germline ends. This CDR3 is 13 amino acids long. The germline V gene has CDR1 MNHNY and CDR2 SVGAGI (reference sequence). CDR3 sequence: CASSYRGLDGYTF. CDR3 in DNA: TGTGCCAGCAGTTACCGCGGACTAGATGGCTACACCTTC.

The chain joins TRBV7-8 to TRBJ1-2, with D tentatively TRBD1 (5 bases). The CDR3 covers 13 residues. Per germline, CDR1 SGHVS and CDR2 FQNEAQ. Trimming removed 0 bases from V and 9 bases from J, with 11 bases in between. The CDR3 reads CASSLAPDNRYTF. The CDR3 DNA follows: TGTGCCAGCAGCTTAGCCCCGGACAATCGCTACACCTTC.

In its sample, this clone was seen once. This chain joins TRBV18 and TRBJ1-2; tentatively, D is TRBD1 (6 bases). Germline V gene lookup returns CDR1 KGHSH and CDR2 LQKENI. V shed 2 bases and J shed 4 bases, with 11 bases lying between them. This CDR3 is 14 amino acids long. Here the CDR3 DNA reads TGTGCCAGCTCACCAAGGACAGAGACCTATGGCTACACCTTC. This encodes CASSPRTETYGYTF.

This chain connects TRBV11-3 to TRBJ1-1; TRBD1 matches at 10 bases. CDR3 length equals 15 residues. V lost 8 bases, J lost 6 bases, and 12 bases stayed unmatched. Germline CDR1 and CDR2: SGHNT and YENEEA. The CDR3 spells CASSPGGDRGSEAFF. The DNA for the CDR3 is TGTGCCAGCTCCCCCGGTGGGGACAGGGGTTCTGAAGCTTTCTTT.

V is TRBV7-8 and J is TRBJ2-2, with D maybe TRBD1 (6 bases). Germline values: CDR1 SGHVS, CDR2 FQNEAQ. CDR3 length: 12 residues. Trimming shortened V by 3 bases and J by 7 bases, and 6 bases separated the two germline ends. For the CDR3, the DNA is TGTGCCAGCAGCTTCAGGGGCGGGGAGCTGTTTTTT. Residues: CASSFRGGELFF. Full variable domain (remainder filled in from reference TRBV7-8 and TRBJ2-2): GAGVSQSPRYKVAKRGQDVALRCDPISGHVSLFWYQQALGQGPEFLTYFQNEAQLDKSGLPSDRFFAERPEGSVSTLKIQRTQQEDSAVYLCASSFRGGELFFGEGSRLTVL.

The chain recombines TRBV7-9 with TRBJ2-7; a weak D match, TRBD1 (5 bases). The CDR3 totals 14 residues. Germline CDR1 is SEHNR and CDR2 is FQNEAQ (reference sequence). The V end lost 0 bases, the J end lost 4 bases, and 10 bases lay between the germline ends. This CDR3 reads CASSLAGHPYEQYF. CDR3 in DNA: TGTGCCAGCAGCTTAGCCGGACACCCATACGAGCAGTACTTC. Variable domain in full (rest from reference TRBV7-9 and TRBJ2-7): DTGVSQNPRHKITKRGQNVTFRCDPISEHNRLYWYRQTLGQGPEFLTYFQNEAQLEKSRLLSDRFSAERPKGSFSTLEIQRTEQGDSAMYLCASSLAGHPYEQYFGPGTRLTVT.

This clone was counted a single time. The chain links TRBV25-1 to TRBJ1-1, with a weak D call TRBD1 (5 bases). The germline V gene has CDR1 MGHDK and CDR2 SYGVNS. CDR3 length: 12 residues. Trimming took 6 bases from V and 1 from J, leaving 6 bases between them. The DNA of the CDR3 is TGTGCCAGCAGCGGACAGAACACTGAAGCTTTCTTT. Translation: CASSGQNTEAFF.

This chain joins TRBV6-6 and TRBJ2-2; 7 bases map to TRBD1. The germline V gene has CDR1 MNHNY and CDR2 SVGAGI (reference sequence). Trimming took 7 bases from V and 7 from J; bases not matched to a gene: 6. The CDR3 is 13 residues long. CDR3 in DNA: TGTGCCAGCAAAGTAGGGGGCATCGGGGAGCTGTTTTTT. This translates into CASKVGGIGELFF.

The gene calls are TRBV4-1 and TRBJ1-4; D may be TRBD1 (5 bases). V shed 1 base and J shed 6 bases, with 21 bases lying between them. CDR1 MGHRA and CDR2 YSYEKL come from the germline V gene. The CDR3 loop spans 18 amino acids. The CDR3, as DNA: TGCGCCAGCAGCCAAGCTGAAGGGGCGGGAGGAGGGTATGAAAAACTGTTTTTT. Encoded protein: CASSQAEGAGGGYEKLFF.

The chain combines TRBV7-2 with TRBJ1-5, with 9 bases identical to TRBD1. V lost 0 bases to trimming and J lost 5 bases; unmatched junction nucleotides: 2. Germline V lookup: CDR1 SGHTA, CDR2 FQGNSA. The CDR3 sequence is 15 residues long. CDR3 residues: CASSLADRGDQPQHF. The CDR3 DNA reads TGTGCCAGCAGCTTAGCGGACAGGGGAGATCAGCCCCAGCATTTT.

This clone was counted a single time. The V call is TRBV28, the J call TRBJ2-1; TRBD1 matches 7 bases. The CDR3 loop spans 16 amino acids. Per the germline V gene, CDR1 is MDHEN and CDR2 is SYDVKM. V shed 5 bases and J 0 bases; nucleotides not matched to a gene: 7. The CDR3 DNA is TGTGCCAGCAGTCTCCCCCGGGACAGCTCCTACAATGAGCAGTTCTTC. This codes for CASSLPRDSSYNEQFF.

J is TRBJ1-4 and V is TRBV7-2; no clear D. The CDR3 spans 13 residues. The V end was cut by 5 bases, the J end by 0 bases, with 4 bases between. Germline V gene lookup returns CDR1 SGHTA and CDR2 FQGNSA. CDR3 sequence reads: CASSPTTNEKLFF. CDR3 sequence (DNA): TGTGCCAGCAGCCCTACAACTAATGAAAAACTGTTTTTT.

The V call is TRBV7-2, the J call TRBJ2-7; D may be TRBD1 (6 bases). The CDR3 runs 12 residues. Looked up from germline, CDR1 is SGHTA and CDR2 is FQGNSA. V was shortened by 3 bases and J by 7 bases, with 10 bases between the two germline ends. The CDR3 spells CASSFTGKEQYF. The CDR3 DNA reads as TGTGCCAGCAGCTTCACAGGGAAGGAGCAGTACTTC.

This chain connects TRBV10-3 to TRBJ2-2; the D gene is possibly TRBD2 (7 bases). The CDR3 is made up of 15 amino acids. Germline-derived CDR1 and CDR2 are ENHRY and SYGVKD. Between the trimmed V and J ends, which lost 6 bases and 3 bases, there was a span of 14 bases. CDR3 nucleotide sequence: TGTGCCATCAGGGAAGGGGGGGGAGACACCGGGGAGCTGTTTTTT. Amino acids: CAIREGGGDTGELFF.

J is TRBJ2-2 and V is TRBV10-3; D ambiguous. CDR3 size: 14 residues. V gave up 4 bases and J gave up 0 bases, with 6 bases separating them. Germline CDR1 is ENHRY and CDR2 is SYGVKD. Here the CDR3 DNA reads TGTGCCATCAGTGGAAGCACGAACACCGGGGAGCTGTTTTTT. Translation gives CAISGSTNTGELFF.

The rearrangement uses TRBV10-3 and TRBJ2-1; TRBD2 might be the D (6 bases). Germline V CDR1 and CDR2: ENHRY, SYGVKD. Deletions cut 8 bases from V and 2 bases from J, with 19 bases between. The CDR3 totals 16 residues. CDR3 in amino acids: CAISDPLARAYNEQFF. As DNA, the CDR3 is TGTGCCATCTCCGACCCCCTAGCGCGGGCCTACAATGAGCAGTTCTTC.

This chain uses TRBV7-9 with TRBJ1-5, with 7 nucleotides matching TRBD1. The CDR3 consists of 15 residues. With 5 bases clipped from V and 4 bases from J, the junction kept 8 bases outside the gene matches. Germline values: CDR1 SEHNR, CDR2 FQNEAQ (reference sequence). The CDR3 nucleotides are TGTGCCAGCAGCATAGGGGACAGCTCGAATCAGCCCCAGCATTTT. The encoded protein is CASSIGDSSNQPQHF.

The V gene is TRBV5-6, the J gene TRBJ1-5, with 7 bases matching TRBD1. Per the germline V gene, CDR1 is SGHDT and CDR2 is YYEEEE. J gave up 5 bases and V 2 bases, and 4 bases lay outside the gene matches. This CDR3 is 14 amino acids long. Here the CDR3 DNA reads TGTGCCAGCAGCTTCTATCAGGGGGATCAGCCCCAGCATTTT. Translating it yields CASSFYQGDQPQHF. Supplemented by reference TRBV5-6 and TRBJ1-5, the full variable domain reads DAGVTQSPTHLIKTRGQQVTLRCSPKSGHDTVSWYQQALGQGPQFIFQYYEEEERQRGNFPDRFSGHQFPNYSSELNVNALLLGDSALYLCASSFYQGDQPQHFGDGTRLSIL.

The chain has TRBV7-2 and TRBJ2-7; tentatively, D is TRBD2 (7 bases). CDR3 length: 14 amino acids. V lost 5 bases and J lost 6, with 17 bases in between. Per germline, CDR1 SGHTA and CDR2 FQGNSA. CDR3 residues: CASSAPGAGAEQYF. For the CDR3, the DNA is TGTGCCAGCAGCGCCCCGGGGGCGGGGGCCGAGCAGTACTTC.

V and J are TRBV30 and TRBJ2-4; 9 bases are a match to TRBD1. The CDR3 runs 14 residues. J lost 7 bases, V lost 3 bases, and 7 bases had no gene match. The germline V gene encodes CDR1 GTSNPN and CDR2 SVGIG (reference sequence). This CDR3 reads CAWRTGTGQNIQYF. The CDR3 DNA sequence: TGTGCCTGGAGGACCGGGACAGGGCAGAACATTCAGTACTTC.

The chain has TRBV29-1 and TRBJ2-7, with D perhaps matching TRBD1 (5 bases). The V and J ends lost 6 bases and 6 bases respectively, with 9 bases between them. There are 10 residues in the CDR3. Per the germline V gene, CDR1 is SQVTM and CDR2 is ANQGSEA. The CDR3 is CSVAGCEQYF. In nucleotides, the CDR3 is TGCAGCGTGGCAGGGTGCGAGCAGTACTTC.

The V call is TRBV11-2, the J call TRBJ2-3; 13 bases are shared with TRBD2. The trim removed 5 bases at V and 6 bases at J, leaving 5 bases unmatched. The CDR3 length is 15 residues. Germline CDR1 and CDR2: SGHAT and FQNNGV. The CDR3 DNA is TGTGCCAGCAGCAGAGGGACTAGCGGGGCGGATACGCAGTATTTT. Translated, it gives CASSRGTSGADTQYF. Together with reference TRBV11-2 and TRBJ2-3, the CDR3 gives the full variable domain: EAGVAQSPRYKIIEKRQSVAFWCNPISGHATLYWYQQILGQGPKLLIQFQNNGVVDDSQLPKDRFSAERLKGVDSTLKIQPAKLEDSAVYLCASSRGTSGADTQYFGPGTRLTVL.

The chain joins TRBV10-1 to TRBJ2-7, with D possibly being TRBD1 (6 bases). CDR3 size: 14 residues. V was clipped by 3 bases and J by 7 bases, with 16 bases between them. Per the germline V gene, CDR1 is WNHNN and CDR2 is SYGVQD (reference sequence). CDR3 sequence reads: CASSEQTGAEEQYF. The DNA of the CDR3 is TGCGCCAGCAGTGAACAGACAGGAGCAGAGGAGCAGTACTTC.

For the CDR3, the DNA is TGTGCCAGCAGCCGCCCAGGGGGCGGTCAGCCCCAGCATTTT. It specifies CASSRPGGGQPQHF. V gene TRBV5-5 combines with J gene TRBJ1-5; 8 bases are a match to TRBD1. J gave up 6 bases and V 4 bases, and 6 bases lay outside the gene matches. The CDR3 is 14 residues long. Germline CDR1 SGHKS, CDR2 YYEKEE (reference sequence).